This T cell receptor beta chain is drawn from a study of metastatic and nonmetastatic thyroid tumors. This clone was detected a few times. Prior to thyroid surgery, none of the patients had received any treatment. TCRdb re-processed the PCR reads through MiXCR. Counted here are fewer than 25,000 clones, 15% to 20% occurring once; the ten biggest clones make up 2.5% to 3%. This CDR3 spans 12 amino acids. Germline V gene data show CDR1 as MNHEY and CDR2 as SVGAGI. Trimming removed 5 bases from V and 11 bases from J, with 15 bases in between. The TCR comes from a male donor with papillary thyroid cancer or a benign thyroid nodule (not recorded which). Some clones in this sample may be carry-over from other donors' samples. The specimen was adjacent normal tissue. The rearrangement joins TRBV6-5 to TRBJ2-5; D unresolved. The CDR3 DNA sequence: TGTGCCAGCAGTCACGGGTCGAGTGAGCAGTACTTC. Translation gives CASSHGSSEQYF.